The 12 T cell receptor beta chains below were found in one sample sequenced in a study of blood T cell repertoires in COVID-19. Using immunoSEQ multiplex PCR, the repertoire was profiled, and TCRdb retains in-frame clones only, with some absent. The sample lists approximately 450,000 clones; 80% to 90% were seen once. The specimen sequenced was PBMCs or T cells enriched from blood (not recorded which). These receptor sequences come from a man aged 25-45 years who had recovered from COVID-19.

The DNA for the CDR3 is TGTGCCAGCAGTGACCGGGACAGACACTACGAGCAGTACTTC. Its protein is CASSDRDRHYEQYF. The chain carries TRBV6-1 and TRBJ2-7; TRBD1 aligns across 7 bases. The CDR3 is 14 amino acids. Germline V CDR1 and CDR2: MNHNS, SASEGT. The V gene end was trimmed by 3 bases and the J gene end by 3 bases; junction bases not matched to a gene: 5.

In this sample, this clone turned up once. The chain joins TRBV29-1 to TRBJ2-5; perhaps TRBD2 as D (5 bases). Germline V lookup: CDR1 SQVTM, CDR2 ANQGSEA. V was cut by 3 bases and J by 4 bases, with 9 bases left in between. CDR3 length: 12 residues. CDR3 loop: CSVDGAGETQYF. The CDR3 nucleotides read TGCAGCGTTGACGGCGCGGGAGAGACCCAGTACTTC.

In the case of this clone: The same CDR3 is also encoded by other DNA sequences in this sample. This chain uses TRBV7-3 with TRBJ1-1, with unresolved D. Germline V CDR1 and CDR2: SGHTA, FQGTGA. The CDR3 runs 13 residues. V lost 4 bases and J 0 bases, leaving 6 bases between the germline ends. The CDR3 bases are TGTGCCAGCAGCTCCACAGTGAACACTGAAGCTTTCTTT. This codes for CASSSTVNTEAFF.

V gene TRBV28 combines with J gene TRBJ2-3, with 14 bases lining up with TRBD2. Germline CDR1 is MDHEN and CDR2 is SYDVKM. Germline trimming cut 5 bases from V and 3 bases from J; bases unmatched to any gene: 4. The CDR3 runs to 16 residues. The CDR3 sequence is CASSTGTSGSTDTQYF. CDR3 bases: TGTGCCAGCAGTACCGGGACTAGCGGGAGTACAGATACGCAGTATTTT.

The rearrangement links TRBV28 to TRBJ2-7, with 13 bases lining up with TRBD2. Germline CDR1 and CDR2: MDHEN and SYDVKM. J lost 5 bases, V lost 5 bases, and 9 bases had no gene match. The CDR3 covers 16 residues. CDR3 in amino acids: CASSLVTSGGRNEQYF. In nucleotides, the CDR3 is TGTGCCAGCAGTCTGGTGACTAGCGGGGGGCGGAACGAGCAGTACTTC.

V and J are TRBV4-1 and TRBJ1-5; D may be TRBD1 (6 bases). V was pared by 0 bases and J by 9 bases, with 15 bases between. The V gene's germline CDR1 is MGHRA and CDR2 YSYEKL. The length of the CDR3 is 15 residues. The CDR3 reads CASSQDRGRGTPQHF. CDR3 coding DNA: TGCGCCAGCAGCCAAGATAGAGGGAGGGGGACGCCCCAGCATTTT.

The chain has TRBV5-4 and TRBJ2-2, with D maybe TRBD2 (6 bases). V lost 0 bases and J lost 3, with 9 bases in between. Germline CDR1 SGHNT, CDR2 YYREEE (reference sequence). This CDR3 spans 15 amino acids. The CDR3 region is CASSLAGVHTGELFF. CDR3 nucleotide sequence: TGTGCCAGCAGCTTGGCGGGAGTGCACACCGGGGAGCTGTTTTTT.

With respect to this clone: This sample includes further DNA sequences coding for the same CDR3. The V call is TRBV28, the J call TRBJ1-5; 11 bases map to TRBD1. The CDR3 consists of 15 residues. The V gene's germline CDR1 is MDHEN and CDR2 SYDVKM. The junction had 4 bases not matched to a gene; V was cut back by 5 bases and J by 4 bases. The CDR3 is CASSRTGGLNQPQHF. CDR3 bases: TGTGCCAGCAGTCGGACAGGGGGCCTAAATCAGCCCCAGCATTTT.

Here the CDR3 DNA reads TGCAGCGTTGGAACTCAGAAACTAGCGGGAGTTGAGACCCAGTACTTC. It codes for CSVGTQKLAGVETQYF. The V and J genes are TRBV29-1 and TRBJ2-5; 11 bases line up with TRBD2. J gave up 5 bases and V 4 bases, and 12 bases lay outside the gene matches. The V gene's germline CDR1 is SQVTM and CDR2 ANQGSEA. The CDR3 covers 16 residues.

The rearrangement joins TRBV10-1 to TRBJ1-1, with D possibly matching TRBD1 (6 bases). CDR1 and CDR2 (germline): WNHNN, SYGVQD (reference sequence). V was trimmed by 0 bases and J by 5 bases, leaving 10 bases between them. The length of the CDR3 is 14 residues. CDR3 residues: CASSESWGRTEAFF. CDR3 DNA sequence: TGCGCCAGCAGTGAGTCATGGGGGCGAACTGAAGCTTTCTTT.

This clone came up a few times. DNA of the CDR3: TGTGCTAGTGGACCCTCAGGCGGCAATCAGCCCCAGCATTTT. The encoded protein is CASGPSGGNQPQHF. J is TRBJ1-5 and V is TRBV12-5; D gene unclear. The germline CDR1 and CDR2 sequences are LGHNT and FRNRAP. CDR3 length equals 14 residues. V lost 6 bases, J lost 2 bases, and 11 bases lay in between. Full variable domain (rest looked up from reference TRBV12-5 and TRBJ1-5): DARVTQTPRHKVTEMGQEVTMRCQPILGHNTVFWYRQTMMQGLELLAYFRNRAPLDDSGMPKDRFSAEMPDATLATLKIQPSEPRDSAVYFCASGPSGGNQPQHFGDGTRLSIL.

This clone was observed a single time. J is TRBJ2-7 and V is TRBV6-5; 9 positions agree with TRBD2. Germline-derived CDR1 and CDR2 are MNHEY and SVGAGI. This CDR3 comprises 14 residues. The V and J ends lost 4 bases and 5 bases, in that order; junction bases with no gene match: 6. The CDR3 reads CASSFSGRIHEQYF. In DNA form, the CDR3 reads TGTGCCAGCAGTTTCAGCGGGAGGATCCACGAGCAGTACTTC.